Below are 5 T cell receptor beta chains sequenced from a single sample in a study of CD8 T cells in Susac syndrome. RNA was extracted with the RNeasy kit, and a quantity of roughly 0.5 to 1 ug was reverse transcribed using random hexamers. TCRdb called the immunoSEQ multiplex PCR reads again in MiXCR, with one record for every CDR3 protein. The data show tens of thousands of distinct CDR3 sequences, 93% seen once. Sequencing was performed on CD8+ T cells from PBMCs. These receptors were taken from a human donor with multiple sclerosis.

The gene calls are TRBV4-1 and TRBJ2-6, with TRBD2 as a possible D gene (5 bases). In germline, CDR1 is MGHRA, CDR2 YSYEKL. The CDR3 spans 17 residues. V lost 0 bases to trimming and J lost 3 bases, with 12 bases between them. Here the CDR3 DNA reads TGCGCCAGCAGCCAAGAGAAGTGGGGAGTTGGGGCCAACGTCCTGACTTTC. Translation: CASSQEKWGVGANVLTF.

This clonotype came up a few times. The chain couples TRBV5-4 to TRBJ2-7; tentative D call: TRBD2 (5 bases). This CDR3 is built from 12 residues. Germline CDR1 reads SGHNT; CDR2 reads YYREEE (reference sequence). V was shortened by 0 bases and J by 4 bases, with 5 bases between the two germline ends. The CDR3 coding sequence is TGTGCCAGCAGCTTGGGAGGGTACGAGCAGTACTTC. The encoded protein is CASSLGGYEQYF. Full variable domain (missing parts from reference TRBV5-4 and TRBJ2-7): ETGVTQSPTHLIKTRGQQVTLRCSSQSGHNTVSWYQQALGQGPQFIFQYYREEENGRGNFPPRFSGLQFPNYSSELNVNALELDDSALYLCASSLGGYEQYFGPGTRLTVT.

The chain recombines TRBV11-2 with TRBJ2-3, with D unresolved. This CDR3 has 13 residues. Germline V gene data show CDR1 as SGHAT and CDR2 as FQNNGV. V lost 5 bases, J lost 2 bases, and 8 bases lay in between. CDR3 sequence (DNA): TGTGCCAGCAGCCCTACATACACAGATACGCAGTATTTT. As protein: CASSPTYTDTQYF.

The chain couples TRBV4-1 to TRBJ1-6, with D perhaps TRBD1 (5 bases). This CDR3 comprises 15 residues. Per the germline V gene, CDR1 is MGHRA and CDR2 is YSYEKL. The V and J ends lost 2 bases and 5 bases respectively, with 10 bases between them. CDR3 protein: CASSQYWGNNSPLHF. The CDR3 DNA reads TGCGCCAGCAGCCAATATTGGGGGAATAATTCACCCCTCCACTTT.

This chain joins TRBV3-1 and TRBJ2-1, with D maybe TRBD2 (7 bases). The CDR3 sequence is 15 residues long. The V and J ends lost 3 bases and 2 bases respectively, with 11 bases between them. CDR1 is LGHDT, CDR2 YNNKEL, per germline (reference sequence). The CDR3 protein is CASSQDGGPYNEQFF. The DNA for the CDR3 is TGTGCCAGCAGCCAGGACGGGGGGCCCTACAATGAGCAGTTCTTC.